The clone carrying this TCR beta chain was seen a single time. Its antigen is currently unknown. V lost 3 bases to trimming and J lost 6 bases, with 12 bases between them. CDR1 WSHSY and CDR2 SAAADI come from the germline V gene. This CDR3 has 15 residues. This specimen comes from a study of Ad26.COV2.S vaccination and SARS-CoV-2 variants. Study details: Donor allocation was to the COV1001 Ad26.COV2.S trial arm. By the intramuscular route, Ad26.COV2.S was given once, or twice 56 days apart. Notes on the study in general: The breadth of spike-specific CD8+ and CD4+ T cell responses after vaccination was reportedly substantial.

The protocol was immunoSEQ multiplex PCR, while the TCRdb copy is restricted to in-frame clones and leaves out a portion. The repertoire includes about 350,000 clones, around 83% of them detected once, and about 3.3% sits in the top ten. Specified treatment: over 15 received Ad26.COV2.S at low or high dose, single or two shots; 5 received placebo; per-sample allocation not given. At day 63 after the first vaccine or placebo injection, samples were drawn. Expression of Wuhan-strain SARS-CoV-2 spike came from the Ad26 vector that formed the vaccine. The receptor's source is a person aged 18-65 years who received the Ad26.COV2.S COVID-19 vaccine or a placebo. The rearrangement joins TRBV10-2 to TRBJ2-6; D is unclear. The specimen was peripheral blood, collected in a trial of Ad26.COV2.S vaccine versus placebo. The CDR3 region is CASSDSGGLANVLTF. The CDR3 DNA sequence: TGCGCCAGCAGTGACTCCGGCGGTTTGGCCAACGTCCTGACTTTC.